This TCR beta chain was retrieved from a study of blood T cell repertoires in COVID-19. As for the study in general: Samples taken during acute and convalescent COVID-19 were collected in the United States, Italy and Spain. From T cells, B-cell-depleted T cells, or PBMCs came the material, which was cDNA or gDNA.

Authors' analysis steps: Quantification of nucleated cells was approximated via reference gene primer amplification. Libraries were prepared by immunoSEQ multiplex PCR; TCRdb keeps only in-frame clonotypes and omits some of them. The V and J calls and clone size come from that table; D and trimming were worked out from the DNA. The sample contains about 60,000 clones, about nine tenths of which appear only once. The sequence derives from a human donor with active COVID-19. The donor label of this sample is uncertain. Sequenced input: peripheral blood.

Here the CDR3 DNA reads TGTGCCAGTAGTGCCGGGACAGGGAATTACGAGCAGTACTTC. Translating gives CASSAGTGNYEQYF. V and J are TRBV19 and TRBJ2-7; 9 bases agree with TRBD1. The CDR3 spans 14 residues. Germline CDR1 reads LNHDA; CDR2 reads SQIVND (reference sequence). The ends lost 5 bases at V and 4 bases at J; junction bases unmatched: 6.